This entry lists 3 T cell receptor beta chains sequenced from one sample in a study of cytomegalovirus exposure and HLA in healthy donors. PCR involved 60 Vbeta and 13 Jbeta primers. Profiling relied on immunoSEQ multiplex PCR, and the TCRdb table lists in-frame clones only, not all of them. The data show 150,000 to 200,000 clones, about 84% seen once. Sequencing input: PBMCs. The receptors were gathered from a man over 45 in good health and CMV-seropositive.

In DNA form, the CDR3 reads TGTGCCAGCAGCCCCAGTACCAGCGGCTCCTACAATGAGCAGTTCTTC. It codes for CASSPSTSGSYNEQFF. The J gene is TRBJ2-1, the V gene TRBV7-9; D perhaps matches TRBD2 (5 bases). The V gene's germline CDR1 is SEHNR and CDR2 FQNEAQ (reference sequence). Trimming took 5 bases from V and 0 from J, leaving 14 bases between them. There are 16 residues in the CDR3.

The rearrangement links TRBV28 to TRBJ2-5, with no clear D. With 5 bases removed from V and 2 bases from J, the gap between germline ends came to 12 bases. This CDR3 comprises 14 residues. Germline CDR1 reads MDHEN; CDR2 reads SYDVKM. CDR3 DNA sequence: TGTGCCAGCAGTCCCTCCCTTTTTCAAGAGACCCAGTACTTC. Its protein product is CASSPSLFQETQYF.

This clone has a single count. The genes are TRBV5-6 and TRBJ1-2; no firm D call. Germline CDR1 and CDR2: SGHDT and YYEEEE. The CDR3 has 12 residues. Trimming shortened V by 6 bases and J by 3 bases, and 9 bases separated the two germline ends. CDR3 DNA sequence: TGTGCCAGCACCCTCGGGGACTATGGCTACACCTTC. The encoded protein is CASTLGDYGYTF.